This TCR beta chain was obtained from a study of blood T cell repertoires in COVID-19. Comments on this clone: The same CDR3 is also encoded by other DNA sequences in this sample.

The CDR3 length is 16 residues. V lost 0 bases, J lost 1 base, and 3 bases stayed unmatched. Germline V gene sequence: CDR1 SGDLS, CDR2 YYNGEE. Participants came from under 30 US areas, aged roughly 18 to 95 years. Cohort 3 recovery required two negative PCRs, clearance, or symptom resolution. As handled by the study authors: Estimates of nucleated cell counts were drawn from the amplification of reference gene primers. The protocol was immunoSEQ multiplex PCR, while the TCRdb copy is restricted to in-frame clones and leaves out a portion. The D gene and trimming were derived from the DNA, and the V and J assignments and clone size from that table. Among about 480,000 clones listed, around nine tenths were seen once.

The chain joins TRBV9 to TRBJ2-2, with 7 bases aligning to TRBD2. Input material: PBMCs or T cells enriched from blood (not recorded which). The clonotype was recovered from a woman aged 40 to 55 who had recovered from COVID-19. The CDR3 nucleotides read TGTGCCAGCAGCGTAGGAGCTAGCGGGAACACCGGGGAGCTGTTTTTT. This codes for CASSVGASGNTGELFF.